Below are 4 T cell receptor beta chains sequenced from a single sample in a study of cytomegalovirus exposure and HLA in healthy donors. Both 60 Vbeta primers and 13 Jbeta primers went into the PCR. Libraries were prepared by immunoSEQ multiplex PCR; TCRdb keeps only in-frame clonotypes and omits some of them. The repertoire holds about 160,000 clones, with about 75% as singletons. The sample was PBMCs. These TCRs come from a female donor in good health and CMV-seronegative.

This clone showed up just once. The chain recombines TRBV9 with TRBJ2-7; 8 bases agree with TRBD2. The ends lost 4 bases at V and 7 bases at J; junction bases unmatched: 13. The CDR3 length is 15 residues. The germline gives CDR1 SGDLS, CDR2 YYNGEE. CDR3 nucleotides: TGTGCCAGCAGCCCCCGGGGGGGGCCGACGGGGGAGCAGTACTTC. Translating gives CASSPRGGPTGEQYF. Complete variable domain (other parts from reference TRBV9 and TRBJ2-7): DSGVTQTPKHLITATGQRVTLRCSPRSGDLSVYWYQQSLDQGLQFLIQYYNGEERAKGNILERFSAQQFPDLHSELNLSSLELGDSALYFCASSPRGGPTGEQYFGPGTRLTVT.

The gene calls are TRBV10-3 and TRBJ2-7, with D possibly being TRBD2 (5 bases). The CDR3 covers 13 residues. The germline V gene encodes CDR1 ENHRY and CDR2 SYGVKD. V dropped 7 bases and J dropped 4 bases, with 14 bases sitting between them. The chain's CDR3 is CAITTDLSYEQYF. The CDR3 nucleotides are TGTGCCATCACCACGGACTTATCATACGAGCAGTACTTC.

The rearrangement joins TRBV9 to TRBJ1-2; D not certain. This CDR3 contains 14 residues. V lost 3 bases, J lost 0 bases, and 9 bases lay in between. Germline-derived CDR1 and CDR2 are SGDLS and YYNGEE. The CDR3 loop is CASSDYGANYGYTF. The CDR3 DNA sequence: TGTGCCAGCAGCGACTACGGAGCTAACTATGGCTACACCTTC.

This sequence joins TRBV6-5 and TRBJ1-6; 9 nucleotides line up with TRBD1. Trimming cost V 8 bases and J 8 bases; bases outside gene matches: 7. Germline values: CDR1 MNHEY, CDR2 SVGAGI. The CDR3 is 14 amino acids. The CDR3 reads CASGGQGGHSPLHF. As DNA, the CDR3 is TGTGCCAGCGGGGGACAGGGTGGGCATTCACCCCTCCACTTT.